Listed here are 7 T cell receptor beta chains from one sample, sequenced in a study of T cells in Graves' hyperthyroidism and ophthalmopathy. TCR beta CDR3 regions were amplified from RNA transcripts. The HTBI primer set drove a first-round RT-PCR of the TCR CDR3. TCRdb re-called the multiplex PCR reads with MiXCR, one entry per CDR3 protein. This sample has 550,000 to 650,000 distinct CDR3 sequences, with 12% to 15% found just once. Material: blood. These receptors came from a woman between 40 and 50 years old with Graves' hyperthyroidism.

The chain couples TRBV20-1 to TRBJ2-3, with TRBD2 matching 14 bases. The CDR3 totals 16 residues. The trim removed 1 base at V and 5 bases at J, leaving 5 bases unmatched. Per germline, CDR1 DFQATT and CDR2 SNEGSKA (reference sequence). DNA of the CDR3: TGCAGTGCTAGAGCTGGGACTAGCGGGAGCTTAGATACGCAGTATTTT. Residues: CSARAGTSGSLDTQYF.

Only a few counts were recorded for this clonotype. The V and J genes are TRBV6-1 and TRBJ1-2, with 10 bases aligning to TRBD1. CDR1 and CDR2 (germline): MNHNS, SASEGT. After removal of 5 bases from V and 4 bases from J, the junction contained 13 bases not matched to a gene. The CDR3 totals 17 residues. CDR3 coding DNA: TGTGCCAGCAGTTCGTTTCTCCGGACAGGGGGATTCTATGGCTACACCTTC. The encoded protein is CASSSFLRTGGFYGYTF.

The V and J genes are TRBV24-1 and TRBJ1-4, with TRBD1 matching 10 bases. With V trimmed by 7 bases and J by 7 bases, 8 bases remained unmatched. The germline gives CDR1 KGHDR, CDR2 SFDVKD. The CDR3 covers 15 residues. CDR3 in amino acids: CATSEGQGELEKLFF. For the CDR3, the DNA is TGTGCCACCAGCGAAGGACAGGGGGAACTTGAAAAACTGTTTTTT.

This clonotype was recorded many times. This chain connects TRBV18 to TRBJ2-7; no definite D call. Germline CDR1 KGHSH, CDR2 LQKENI. The V gene lost 2 bases and the J gene lost 2 bases, with 10 bases spanning the gap. The CDR3 runs to 14 residues. CDR3 loop: CASSPGQSTYEQYF. CDR3 DNA sequence: TGTGCCAGCTCACCAGGTCAGTCGACCTACGAGCAGTACTTC.

Ten or more counts support this clonotype. The V and J genes are TRBV11-2 and TRBJ1-2; D gene unclear. The CDR3 is 14 residues long. Germline assignment: CDR1 SGHAT and CDR2 FQNNGV. The germline V and J ends were trimmed by 5 bases and 6 bases, with 16 bases remaining between them. The CDR3 coding sequence is TGTGCCAGCAGCCCCAGTGGTATAGGGAATGGCTACACCTTC. Protein sequence: CASSPSGIGNGYTF.

The J gene is TRBJ1-2, the V gene TRBV5-6; 7 bases align to TRBD1. This CDR3 contains 15 residues. V shed 4 bases and J 6 bases; nucleotides not matched to a gene: 12. Germline V gives CDR1 SGHDT, CDR2 YYEEEE. CDR3 sequence (DNA): TGTGCCAGCAGCCACGACACAGGGGAGTACCATGGCTACACCTTC. Protein sequence: CASSHDTGEYHGYTF. Combining the CDR3 with reference TRBV5-6 and TRBJ1-2 gives the whole variable domain DAGVTQSPTHLIKTRGQQVTLRCSPKSGHDTVSWYQQALGQGPQFIFQYYEEEERQRGNFPDRFSGHQFPNYSSELNVNALLLGDSALYLCASSHDTGEYHGYTFGSGTRLTVV.

This sequence joins TRBV6-1 and TRBJ2-1; a possible D gene is TRBD2 (5 bases). The germline V gene has CDR1 MNHNS and CDR2 SASEGT. V lost 0 bases, J lost 14 bases, and 11 bases lay in between. The CDR3 totals 12 residues. The CDR3 reads CASSEAGSGEFF. CDR3 coding DNA: TGTGCCAGCAGTGAAGCCGGAAGCGGAGAGTTCTTC.